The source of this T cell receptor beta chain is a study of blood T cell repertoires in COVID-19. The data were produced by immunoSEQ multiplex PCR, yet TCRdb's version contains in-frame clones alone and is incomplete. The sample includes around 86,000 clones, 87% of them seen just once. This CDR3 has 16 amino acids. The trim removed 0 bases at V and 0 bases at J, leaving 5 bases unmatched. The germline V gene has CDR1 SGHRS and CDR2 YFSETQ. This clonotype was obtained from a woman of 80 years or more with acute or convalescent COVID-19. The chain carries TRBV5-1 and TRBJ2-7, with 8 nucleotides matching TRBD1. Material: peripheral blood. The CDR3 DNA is TGCGCCAGCAGCTTGGCATCGACAGGGGCCTCCTACGAGCAGTACTTC. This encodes CASSLASTGASYEQYF. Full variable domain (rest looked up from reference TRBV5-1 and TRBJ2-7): KAGVTQTPRYLIKTRGQQVTLSCSPISGHRSVSWYQQTPGQGLQFLFEYFSETQRNKGNFPGRFSGRQFSNSRSEMNVSTLELGDSALYLCASSLASTGASYEQYFGPGTRLTVT.